The clone carrying this TCR beta chain showed up many times. What it binds is unknown. These data come from a study of prognosis after radiotherapy for stage I lung cancer. Study context: Delivery of radiotherapy was by SBRT in 3 to 5 fractions at a biologically effective dose of at least 100 Gy. General study findings and limits: A difference in TRBV and TRBJ gene usage was reportedly seen between patients with and without metastases.

By two-round multiplex PCR, the TCR beta CDR3 was amplified from genomic DNA. The authors ran first-round PCR with primers specific to each TRBV and TRBJ gene. TCRdb processed the multiplex PCR reads anew with MiXCR; each CDR3 protein has one entry. The table includes about 32,000 distinct CDR3 sequences, around 43% detected once. V was shortened by 2 bases and J by 0 bases, with 16 bases between the two germline ends. The CDR3 loop spans 17 amino acids. CDR1 and CDR2 from the germline V gene are SGDLS and YYNGEE. The gene calls are TRBV9 and TRBJ2-3; D possibly corresponds to TRBD1 (5 bases). The sequence was obtained from a donor over 45 with non-small cell lung cancer. Here the sequenced sample was PBMCs, taken before or after stereotactic body radiation therapy (not recorded which). The CDR3 DNA sequence: TGTGCCAGCAGCGTGACAGATTTTCGCACAAGCACAGATACGCAGTATTTT. It yields the protein CASSVTDFRTSTDTQYF.